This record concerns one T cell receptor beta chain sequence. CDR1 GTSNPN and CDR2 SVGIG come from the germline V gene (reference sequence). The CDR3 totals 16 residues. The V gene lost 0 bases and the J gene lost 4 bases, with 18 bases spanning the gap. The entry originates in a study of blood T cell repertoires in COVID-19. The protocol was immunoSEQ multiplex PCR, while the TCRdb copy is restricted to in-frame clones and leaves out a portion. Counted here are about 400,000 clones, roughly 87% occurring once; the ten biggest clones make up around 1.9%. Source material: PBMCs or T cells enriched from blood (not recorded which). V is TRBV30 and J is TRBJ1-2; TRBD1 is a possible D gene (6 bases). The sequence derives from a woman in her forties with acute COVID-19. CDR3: CAWSVLTPGHIYGYTF. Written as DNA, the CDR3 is TGTGCCTGGAGTGTACTAACCCCGGGACACATCTATGGCTACACCTTC.